The sequence of this T cell receptor (beta chain) was determined in a study of blood T cell repertoires in COVID-19. Only in-frame clones appear in the TCRdb table, and some are missing; sequencing was by immunoSEQ multiplex PCR. Among 93,000 or so clones listed, about 86% were seen once. Looked up from germline, CDR1 is WNHNN and CDR2 is SYGVQD (reference sequence). The CDR3 is 15 residues long. V was pared by 0 bases and J by 0 bases, with 5 bases between. The chain links TRBV10-1 to TRBJ1-4; D is ambiguous. This sequence originates from a human donor in a cohort sampled during active COVID-19. Sequencing input: peripheral blood. CDR3 nucleotide sequence: TGCGCCAGCAGTGAGTCTTCCGCAACTAATGAAAAACTGTTTTTT. As protein: CASSESSATNEKLFF.